Shown below are 22 T cell receptor beta chains from a single sample sequenced in a study of T cell changes during pregnancy in multiple sclerosis. This table comes from immunoSEQ multiplex PCR, and its TCRdb copy is limited to in-frame clones, with some not included. The sample has around 88,000 clones; 92% are singletons. Sample: peripheral blood, taken after pregnancy. The receptor set was obtained from a female donor in good health, enrolled as a control in a pregnancy study.

The V and J genes are TRBV19 and TRBJ2-2, with 8 bases aligning to TRBD1. Germline lookup yields CDR1 LNHDA and CDR2 SQIVND (reference sequence). V shed 8 bases and J 7 bases; nucleotides not matched to a gene: 6. The CDR3 has 13 amino acids. The CDR3 sequence is CASWTGPGGELFF. CDR3 in DNA: TGTGCCAGTTGGACAGGGCCCGGCGGGGAGCTGTTTTTT.

The chain links TRBV5-3 to TRBJ2-3; TRBD2 matches at 14 bases. TRBV5-3 belongs to the ORF category, with a function that is uncertain. Trimming took 1 base from V and 0 from J; bases not matched to a gene: 7. The CDR3 loop spans 19 amino acids. Written as DNA, the CDR3 is TGTGCCAGAAGCTTGCGGACCGGGACTAGCGGGGGTAGCACAGATACGCAGTATTTT. Its translation: CARSLRTGTSGGSTDTQYF.

The V gene is TRBV7-2, the J gene TRBJ2-3; 10 bases are shared with TRBD2. This CDR3 has 14 amino acids. Per germline, CDR1 SGHTA and CDR2 FQGNSA. V dropped 1 base and J dropped 5; count of bases not matched to a gene: 0. The CDR3 loop reads CASSLGLAGDTQYF. CDR3 nucleotides: TGTGCCAGCAGCTTAGGACTAGCGGGAGATACGCAGTATTTT.

V usage is TRBV12-5 and J usage is TRBJ1-4; a weak D match, TRBD1 (6 bases). The germline V gene has CDR1 LGHNT and CDR2 FRNRAP. Trimming left V 5 bases short and J 7 bases short, with 8 bases between. This CDR3 region has 12 residues. The CDR3 nucleotides are TGTGCTAGTGGTCCGGACAGTGAAAAACTGTTTTTT. As protein: CASGPDSEKLFF.

The chain combines TRBV2 with TRBJ2-7; 8 nucleotides line up with TRBD1. Germline assignment: CDR1 SNHLY and CDR2 FYNNEI. Trimming took 6 bases from V and 4 from J; bases not matched to a gene: 8. The CDR3 runs to 14 residues. The chain's CDR3 is CASSDGQGRYEQYF. CDR3 in DNA: TGTGCCAGCAGCGACGGACAGGGCAGGTACGAGCAGTACTTC.

The gene calls are TRBV6-5 and TRBJ2-1; TRBD2 agrees at 7 bases. V trimming: 5 bases; J trimming: 0 bases; junction bases outside the gene matches: 4. Looked up from germline, CDR1 is MNHEY and CDR2 is SVGAGI. The CDR3 is 15 residues long. This chain's CDR3 is CASSRGGSSYNEQFF. In nucleotides, the CDR3 is TGTGCCAGCAGTCGGGGCGGGAGCTCCTACAATGAGCAGTTCTTC.

This clone was seen once. This chain connects TRBV19 to TRBJ1-5; 7 bases are shared with TRBD1. Germline loops: CDR1 LNHDA, CDR2 SQIVND (reference sequence). The CDR3 is 16 amino acids. V was pared by 7 bases and J by 0 bases, with 9 bases of the junction left unmatched. The DNA of the CDR3 is TGTGCCAGTACTCGTGGGGGGACAGTTAGCAATCAGCCCCAGCATTTT. This encodes CASTRGGTVSNQPQHF. The full variable domain, completed using reference TRBV19 and TRBJ1-5, is DGGITQSPKYLFRKEGQNVTLSCEQNLNHDAMYWYRQDPGQGLRLIYYSQIVNDFQKGDIAEGYSVSREKKESFPLTVTSAQKNPTAFYLCASTRGGTVSNQPQHFGDGTRLSIL.

The chain carries TRBV7-8 and TRBJ2-1, with unresolved D. The germline CDR1 and CDR2 sequences are SGHVS and FQNEAQ. Trimming left V 4 bases short and J 2 bases short, with 15 bases between. The CDR3 contains 16 residues. The CDR3 DNA reads TGTGCCAGCAGCTCCCGCGGAAGAGGCACCTACAATGAGCAGTTCTTC. Translated: CASSSRGRGTYNEQFF. Combining the CDR3 with reference TRBV7-8 and TRBJ2-1 gives the whole variable domain GAGVSQSPRYKVAKRGQDVALRCDPISGHVSLFWYQQALGQGPEFLTYFQNEAQLDKSGLPSDRFFAERPEGSVSTLKIQRTQQEDSAVYLCASSSRGRGTYNEQFFGPGTRLTVL.

The chain has TRBV13 and TRBJ1-2, with 7 bases identical to TRBD1. The germline V gene has CDR1 PRHDT and CDR2 FYEKMQ (reference sequence). V shed 5 bases and J 4 bases; nucleotides not matched to a gene: 10. The CDR3 extends over 15 amino acids. The CDR3 DNA sequence: TGTGCCAGCAGCCTTCGAGGGGGCGGACTCTATGGCTACACCTTC. It specifies CASSLRGGGLYGYTF.

The chain couples TRBV12-5 to TRBJ2-7; 7 bases agree with TRBD2. Trimming removed 1 base from V and 3 bases from J; junction bases left unmatched: 9. Per germline, CDR1 LGHNT and CDR2 FRNRAP. CDR3 length: 16 amino acids. The CDR3 coding sequence is TGTGCTAGTGGTTTGGCCGAGATAGCGGGTATCTACGAGCAGTACTTC. This sequence encodes CASGLAEIAGIYEQYF.

CDR3 DNA: TGTGCCAGCAGCTACCAGGGTGCGTCTTATGGCTACACCTTC. Amino acids: CASSYQGASYGYTF. J is TRBJ1-2 and V is TRBV28, with a tentative D call TRBD1 (5 bases). CDR1 is MDHEN and CDR2 is SYDVKM in the germline V gene. V lost 6 bases and J lost 5, with 16 bases in between. The CDR3 has 14 residues.

The chain links TRBV7-3 to TRBJ2-1; 12 bases agree with TRBD2. CDR1 SGHTA and CDR2 FQGTGA come from the germline V gene. The CDR3 covers 16 residues. After removal of 5 bases from V and 2 bases from J, the junction contained 4 bases not matched to a gene. CDR3 sequence: CASSRGLAGTYNEQFF. The DNA for the CDR3 is TGTGCCAGCAGCCGCGGACTAGCGGGGACCTACAATGAGCAGTTCTTC.

The chain combines TRBV19 with TRBJ1-5; D is ambiguous. CDR3 length: 12 amino acids. Trimming took 1 base from V and 6 from J, leaving 4 bases between them. Germline V gene lookup returns CDR1 LNHDA and CDR2 SQIVND (reference sequence). CDR3 sequence reads: CASSIVAQPQHF. CDR3 DNA: TGTGCCAGTAGTATAGTAGCTCAGCCCCAGCATTTT.

The V call is TRBV5-1, the J call TRBJ2-3, with D maybe TRBD2 (6 bases). This CDR3 contains 14 residues. V dropped 3 bases and J dropped 4 bases, with 12 bases sitting between them. CDR1 SGHRS and CDR2 YFSETQ come from the germline V gene. CDR3 bases: TGCGCCAGCAGCTCGGGACTTGAACCAGATACGCAGTATTTT. Amino acids: CASSSGLEPDTQYF.

The V gene is TRBV7-8, the J gene TRBJ2-3; 12 bases line up with TRBD2. The CDR3 has 15 amino acids. Germline V CDR1 and CDR2: SGHVS, FQNEAQ. Unmatched junction bases numbered 5, after V lost 4 bases and J lost 6 bases. The CDR3 sequence is CASSWGTSGPDTQYF. The CDR3, as DNA: TGTGCCAGCAGCTGGGGGACTAGCGGGCCGGATACGCAGTATTTT. The full variable domain, with the rest looked up from reference TRBV7-8 and TRBJ2-3, is GAGVSQSPRYKVAKRGQDVALRCDPISGHVSLFWYQQALGQGPEFLTYFQNEAQLDKSGLPSDRFFAERPEGSVSTLKIQRTQQEDSAVYLCASSWGTSGPDTQYFGPGTRLTVL.

The chain links TRBV7-3 to TRBJ1-1, with 7 bases lining up with TRBD1. The length of the CDR3 is 13 residues. Per the germline V gene, CDR1 is SGHTA and CDR2 is FQGTGA. The V and J ends lost 6 bases and 2 bases, in that order; junction bases with no gene match: 3. CDR3: CASSGTANTEAFF. The CDR3 nucleotides are TGTGCCAGCAGTGGGACAGCAAACACTGAAGCTTTCTTT.

This clone was picked up one time. This chain joins TRBV11-2 and TRBJ2-6, with D hard to call. Germline V gene lookup returns CDR1 SGHAT and CDR2 FQNNGV. CDR3 length equals 14 residues. V lost 4 bases and J 5 bases, leaving 9 bases between the germline ends. Here the CDR3 reads CASSSQMRANVLTF. In DNA form, the CDR3 reads TGTGCCAGCAGCTCACAAATGAGGGCCAACGTCCTGACTTTC.

The gene calls are TRBV27 and TRBJ2-1, with 10 bases lining up with TRBD2. The CDR3 contains 16 residues. Germline lookup yields CDR1 MNHEY and CDR2 SMNVEV (reference sequence). V lost 3 bases to trimming and J lost 5 bases; unmatched junction nucleotides: 7. This CDR3 is CASSFSPSGRHNEQFF. CDR3 nucleotide sequence: TGTGCCAGCAGTTTCTCCCCTAGCGGGAGACACAATGAGCAGTTCTTC.

The CDR3: CASSEQGAEKLFF. Written as DNA, the CDR3 is TGTGCCAGCAGTGAACAGGGGGCCGAAAAACTGTTTTTT. The chain links TRBV6-1 to TRBJ1-4; 8 nucleotides align to TRBD1. This CDR3 spans 13 amino acids. V dropped 2 bases and J dropped 8; count of bases not matched to a gene: 1. CDR1 and CDR2 from the germline V gene are MNHNS and SASEGT.

This clone was counted once. This chain connects TRBV30 to TRBJ1-1; possible D gene TRBD1, 5 bases. V lost 2 bases, J lost 3 bases, and 13 bases lay in between. The CDR3 consists of 14 residues. Germline CDR1 is GTSNPN and CDR2 is SVGIG (reference sequence). CDR3 DNA sequence: TGTGCCTGGAGTTCTACGCGGGGCTACACTGAAGCTTTCTTT. Encoded protein: CAWSSTRGYTEAFF.

This chain links TRBV7-9 with TRBJ1-5, with 8 bases lining up with TRBD1. Per the germline V gene, CDR1 is SEHNR and CDR2 is FQNEAQ (reference sequence). The V gene end was trimmed by 5 bases and the J gene end by 6 bases; junction bases not matched to a gene: 6. This CDR3 comprises 14 residues. As DNA, the CDR3 is TGTGCCAGCAGCCTTGGACAGGGTAGTCAGCCCCAGCATTTT. It yields the protein CASSLGQGSQPQHF.

This chain connects TRBV6-5 to TRBJ1-2, with D possibly being TRBD1 (6 bases). Germline CDR1 MNHEY, CDR2 SVGAGI. This CDR3 has 15 residues. The V gene lost 4 bases and the J gene lost 2 bases, with 14 bases spanning the gap. CDR3 sequence: CASSSRQALNYGYTF. CDR3 nucleotide sequence: TGTGCCAGCAGTTCCCGACAGGCTTTGAACTATGGCTACACCTTC.